This entry lists 15 T cell receptor beta chains sequenced from one sample in a study of T cell responses to AZD1222 COVID-19 vaccine. Produced via immunoSEQ multiplex PCR; TCRdb's table is partial and in-frame only. The table has approximately 150,000 clones, roughly 92% seen once. The sample here was peripheral blood, taken on day 0 of AZD1222 vaccination. These receptors were collected from an adult in good health.

The V and J genes are TRBV4-1 and TRBJ1-3; D possibly corresponds to TRBD1 (5 bases). The CDR3 consists of 15 residues. Germline V gene lookup returns CDR1 MGHRA and CDR2 YSYEKL. Trimming removed 5 bases from V and 0 bases from J, with 11 bases in between. The CDR3 region has the DNA TGCGCCAGCAGCGCGGGACGGAACTCTGGAAACACCATATATTTT. Translation gives CASSAGRNSGNTIYF.

The chain has TRBV2 and TRBJ2-1, with D hard to call. The V end was cut by 6 bases, the J end by 1 base, with 16 bases between. The CDR3 has 16 residues. In germline, CDR1 is SNHLY, CDR2 FYNNEI. CDR3 protein: CASSLKAARSYNEQFF. DNA of the CDR3: TGTGCCAGCAGCCTTAAGGCGGCTAGGTCCTACAATGAGCAGTTCTTC.

V usage is TRBV11-2 and J usage is TRBJ1-5, with TRBD1 matching 11 bases. The CDR3 covers 19 residues. Germline trimming cut 1 base from V and 2 bases from J; bases unmatched to any gene: 10. Germline lookup yields CDR1 SGHAT and CDR2 FQNNGV. In DNA, the CDR3 is TGTGCCAGCAGCTTAGGCACGGGGACAGGGGGGTATGGCAATCAGCCCCAGCATTTT. The encoded protein is CASSLGTGTGGYGNQPQHF.

The V call is TRBV6-5, the J call TRBJ2-7; no definite D call. Per germline, CDR1 MNHEY and CDR2 SVGAGI. This CDR3 comprises 14 residues. The V end was cut by 2 bases, the J end by 1 base, with 9 bases between. Written as DNA, the CDR3 is TGTGCCAGCAGTTACAAGGTCCAATCCTACGAGCAGTACTTC. This translates into CASSYKVQSYEQYF.

The chain combines TRBV21-1 with TRBJ2-7; TRBD2 was called by the table and not checked on the DNA. TRBV21-1 is tagged as a pseudogene. CDR3 length equals 19 residues. The CDR3 bases are TGTGCCAGCAGCAAAGAGGCTAGCGGGAGGGCCGGCCCTACCTACGAGCAGTACTTC. Its translation: CASSKEASGRAGPTYEQYF.

The rearrangement links TRBV5-4 to TRBJ2-2; possible D gene TRBD2, 6 bases. This CDR3 contains 17 residues. Germline lookup yields CDR1 SGHNT and CDR2 YYREEE (reference sequence). V dropped 1 base and J dropped 6 bases, with 19 bases sitting between them. The CDR3 DNA reads TGTGCCAGCAGCTTGTTGATGGGCTCCGGGGAGGCCGGGGAGCTGTTTTTT. It yields the protein CASSLLMGSGEAGELFF.

The rearrangement joins TRBV7-9 to TRBJ1-3; the match to TRBD1 covers 7 bases. The CDR3 extends over 18 amino acids. V lost 8 bases to trimming and J lost 3 bases; unmatched junction nucleotides: 19. Germline CDR1 and CDR2: SEHNR and FQNEAQ (reference sequence). CDR3 region: CASVRTSGGGVFGNTIYF. DNA of the CDR3: TGTGCCAGCGTTAGAACCTCGGGAGGGGGCGTTTTTGGAAACACCATATATTTT. Full variable domain (remainder filled in from reference TRBV7-9 and TRBJ1-3): DTGVSQNPRHKITKRGQNVTFRCDPISEHNRLYWYRQTLGQGPEFLTYFQNEAQLEKSRLLSDRFSAERPKGSFSTLEIQRTEQGDSAMYLCASVRTSGGGVFGNTIYFGEGSWLTVV.

The chain joins TRBV19 to TRBJ1-1; D gene uncertain. Germline V gives CDR1 LNHDA, CDR2 SQIVND (reference sequence). This CDR3 is built from 13 residues. V was pared by 0 bases and J by 6 bases, with 8 bases between. The CDR3, as DNA: TGTGCCAGTAGTATAGATGGTATGGCTGAAGCTTTCTTT. This encodes CASSIDGMAEAFF.

The CDR3 DNA reads TGTGCCAGCAGCCCGGGACTAGCAAACATTCAGTACTTC. Its protein product is CASSPGLANIQYF. This chain links TRBV7-9 with TRBJ2-4; 9 bases fit TRBD2. J lost 6 bases, V lost 5 bases, and 2 bases had no gene match. This CDR3 is 13 amino acids long. Germline V gene sequence: CDR1 SEHNR, CDR2 FQNEAQ (reference sequence).

The chain joins TRBV29-1 to TRBJ1-1; no clear D. The CDR3 is 12 amino acids. Trimming removed 6 bases from V and 0 bases from J, with 8 bases in between. Germline V CDR1 and CDR2: SQVTM, ANQGSEA. The CDR3 DNA is TGCAGCGTGGGAGAAATGAACACTGAAGCTTTCTTT. It specifies CSVGEMNTEAFF.

The chain recombines TRBV7-9 with TRBJ1-6; D unresolved. The CDR3 runs to 12 residues. Germline lookup yields CDR1 SEHNR and CDR2 FQNEAQ (reference sequence). The germline V and J ends were trimmed by 5 bases and 10 bases, with 9 bases remaining between them. The CDR3 region is CASSPFGSPLHF. CDR3 bases: TGTGCCAGCAGCCCGTTCGGCTCACCCCTCCACTTT.

The chain combines TRBV5-1 with TRBJ1-2; tentatively, D is TRBD1 (5 bases). This CDR3 has 14 amino acids. Trimming left V 0 bases short and J 2 bases short, with 8 bases between. CDR1 is SGHRS, CDR2 YFSETQ, per germline. CDR3 bases: TGCGCCAGCAGCTTGGCCGGACAAAACTATGGCTACACCTTC. Protein sequence: CASSLAGQNYGYTF.

The chain joins TRBV10-3 to TRBJ2-6, with D perhaps matching TRBD1 or TRBD2 (6 bases each). V shed 0 bases and J shed 0 bases, with 9 bases lying between them. Per germline, CDR1 ENHRY and CDR2 SYGVKD. The CDR3 contains 17 residues. In DNA form, the CDR3 reads TGTGCCATCAGTGAGTCTGGGGGGCTCTCTGGGGCCAACGTCCTGACTTTC. It yields the protein CAISESGGLSGANVLTF.

The rearrangement links TRBV28 to TRBJ2-7, with 12 positions matching TRBD2. The CDR3 length is 14 residues. Germline V gene data show CDR1 as MDHEN and CDR2 as SYDVKM. Unmatched junction bases numbered 5, after V lost 7 bases and J lost 4 bases. CDR3 sequence (DNA): TGTGCCAGCACACTTGGACTAGCGGGGTACGAGCAGTACTTC. It is translated as CASTLGLAGYEQYF. Together with reference TRBV28 and TRBJ2-7, the CDR3 gives the full variable domain: DVKVTQSSRYLVKRTGEKVFLECVQDMDHENMFWYRQDPGLGLRLIYFSYDVKMKEKGDIPEGYSVSREKKERFSLILESASTNQTSMYLCASTLGLAGYEQYFGPGTRLTVT.

This clone was seen once. This rearrangement joins TRBV3-1 (or the pseudogene TRBV3-2) to TRBJ1-3; 8 nucleotides align to TRBD1. After removal of 4 bases from V and 4 bases from J, the junction contained 15 bases not matched to a gene. Per germline, CDR1 LGHDT and CDR2 YNNKEL (reference sequence). This CDR3 is 18 amino acids long. This chain's CDR3 is CASSPRHGQGTEGNTIYF. CDR3 bases: TGTGCCAGCAGCCCCCGCCACGGACAGGGTACGGAAGGAAACACCATATATTTT.